This TCR beta chain comes out of a study of blood T cells in healthy people across ages. The second PCR ran about 7 to 12 cycles with a sample-barcoded 5' primer and J-beta primers. TCRdb re-called the 5' RACE reads through MiXCR, storing one row per CDR3 protein. The sample has around 800,000 distinct CDR3 sequences; roughly 26% are singletons. In germline, CDR1 is SGHRS, CDR2 YFSETQ. J was trimmed by 4 bases and V by 4 bases; bases with no gene match: 6. There are 15 residues in the CDR3. Separately, the same data were catalogued under a study of T cells of mothers and their children.

The specimen sequenced was blood. The origin of this receptor is a boy aged 5-17 years in good health. The chain recombines TRBV5-1 with TRBJ2-3; 10 positions match TRBD2. The CDR3 nucleotides read TGCGCCAGCAGCAGGACTAGCGGACTCTCAGATACGCAGTATTTT. Protein product: CASSRTSGLSDTQYF.